This record looks at one T cell receptor beta chain sequence and its context. Its antigen is currently unknown. Libraries were prepared by immunoSEQ multiplex PCR; TCRdb keeps only in-frame clonotypes and omits some of them. This sample has 1,800 or so clones; over 60% occur once, and the top ten carry about 9.8%. The sample originates from a study of immune cell composition in non-small cell lung cancer. Turning to the study itself: Tumours were mainly lung adenocarcinoma or squamous cell carcinoma. General observations from the study: Tumour TCR-beta clonality showed no significant link to smoking pack-years. Lung adenocarcinomas had lower top 10 clone scores and clonality than squamous tumours.

The sequenced sample consisted of lung tumor tissue. This TCR was sampled from a human donor with non-small cell lung cancer.

The DNA of the CDR3 is TGTGCCAGCAGCTTATACGTGGGAGGGGCGTACGAGCAGTACTTC. Its translation: CASSLYVGGAYEQYF. This chain connects TRBV7-3 to TRBJ2-7; 7 bases match TRBD2. There are 15 residues in the CDR3. After removal of 2 bases from V and 4 bases from J, the junction contained 8 bases not matched to a gene. Per the germline V gene, CDR1 is SGHTA and CDR2 is FQGTGA.